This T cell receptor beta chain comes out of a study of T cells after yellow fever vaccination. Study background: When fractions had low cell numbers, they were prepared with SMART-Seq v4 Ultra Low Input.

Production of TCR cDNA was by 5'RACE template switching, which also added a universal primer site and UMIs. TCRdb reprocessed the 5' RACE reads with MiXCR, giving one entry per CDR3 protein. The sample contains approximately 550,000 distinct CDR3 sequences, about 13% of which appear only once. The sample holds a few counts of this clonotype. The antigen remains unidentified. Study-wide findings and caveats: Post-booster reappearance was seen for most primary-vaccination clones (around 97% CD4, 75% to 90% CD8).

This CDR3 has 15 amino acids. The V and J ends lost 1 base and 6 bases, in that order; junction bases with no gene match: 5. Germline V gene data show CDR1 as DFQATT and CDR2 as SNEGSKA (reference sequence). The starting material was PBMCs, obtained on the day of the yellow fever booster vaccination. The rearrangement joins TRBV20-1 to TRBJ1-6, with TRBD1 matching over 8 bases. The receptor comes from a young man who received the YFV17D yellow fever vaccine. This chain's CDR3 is CSARGGGQVNSPLHF. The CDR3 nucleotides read TGCAGTGCTAGAGGTGGGGGACAGGTTAATTCACCCCTCCACTTT.